This paragraph covers one T cell receptor (beta chain) sequence. This sample was taken from a study of beta chain features in type 1 diabetes. Expressed TCRB transcripts were sequenced, since all the RNA that had been isolated was reverse transcribed. Data came from immunoSEQ multiplex PCR; TCRdb stores just in-frame clones and leaves some out. The sample includes some 15,000 clones, approximately 47% seen only once; the top ten take about 0.53%. Germline-derived CDR1 and CDR2 are LNHDA and SQIVND (reference sequence). This CDR3 region has 14 residues. J was trimmed by 8 bases and V by 3 bases; bases with no gene match: 8.

The sample taken for sequencing was stem cell memory CD4+ T cells from blood. This clonotype was obtained from a woman between 40 and 50 years old in good health. The chain uses TRBV19 and TRBJ1-2; 8 nucleotides line up with TRBD1. The CDR3 reads CASSIPQGARGYTF. CDR3 DNA sequence: TGTGCCAGTAGTATCCCCCAGGGGGCAAGGGGCTACACCTTC.